The sequence of this T cell receptor beta chain was determined in a study of blood T cell repertoires in COVID-19. Study-wide background: Donors in the United States, Italy and Spain gave samples during acute or convalescent COVID-19. The cDNA or gDNA used as material had been derived from T cells, B-cell-depleted T cells, or PBMCs.

The germline CDR1 and CDR2 sequences are SEHNR and FQNEAQ (reference sequence). This CDR3 has 15 residues. After removal of 5 bases from V and 4 bases from J, the junction contained 5 bases not matched to a gene. Original processing methods: Quantification of nucleated cells was approximated via reference gene primer amplification. TCRdb's table, derived via immunoSEQ multiplex PCR, lists solely in-frame clones and lacks some. V, J and clone size are taken as reported in that table, and D and trimming were inferred from the DNA itself. The sample includes 99,000 or so clones, approximately 81% of them seen just once.

Material: peripheral blood. The origin of this receptor is an elderly man with acute or convalescent COVID-19. The gene calls are TRBV7-9 and TRBJ2-1; 10 nucleotides align to TRBD2. The DNA for the CDR3 is TGTGCCAGCAGCGTTAGCGGGAGGTCGTACAATGAGCAGTTCTTC. This sequence encodes CASSVSGRSYNEQFF.